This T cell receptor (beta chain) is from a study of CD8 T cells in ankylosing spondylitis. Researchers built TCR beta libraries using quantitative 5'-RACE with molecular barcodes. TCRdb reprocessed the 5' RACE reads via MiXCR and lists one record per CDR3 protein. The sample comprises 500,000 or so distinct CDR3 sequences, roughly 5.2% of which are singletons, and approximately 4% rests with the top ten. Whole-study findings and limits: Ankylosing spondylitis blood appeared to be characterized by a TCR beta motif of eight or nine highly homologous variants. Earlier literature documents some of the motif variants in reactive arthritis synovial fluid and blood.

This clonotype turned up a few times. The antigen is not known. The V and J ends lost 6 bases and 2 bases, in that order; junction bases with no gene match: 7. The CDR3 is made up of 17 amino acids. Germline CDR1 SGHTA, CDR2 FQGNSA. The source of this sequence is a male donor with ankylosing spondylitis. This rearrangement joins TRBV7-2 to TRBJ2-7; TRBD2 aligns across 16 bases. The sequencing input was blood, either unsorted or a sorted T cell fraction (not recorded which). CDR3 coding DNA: TGTGCCAGCAGGGGACTAGCGGGAGGGGAAGGAACCTACGAGCAGTACTTC. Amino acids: CASRGLAGGEGTYEQYF.